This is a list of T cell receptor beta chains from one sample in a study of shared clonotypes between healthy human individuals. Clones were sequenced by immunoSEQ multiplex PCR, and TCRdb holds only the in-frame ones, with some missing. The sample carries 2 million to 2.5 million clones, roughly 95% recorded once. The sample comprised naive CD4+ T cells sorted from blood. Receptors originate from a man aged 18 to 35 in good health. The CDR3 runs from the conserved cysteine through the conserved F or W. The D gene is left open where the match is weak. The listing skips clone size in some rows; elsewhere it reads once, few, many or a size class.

cdr3_aa: CASSLGQESYEQYF
cdr3_nt: TGCGCCAGCAGCCTGGGACAGGAGTCCTACGAGCAGTACTTC
clone_size: .
j_call: TRBJ2-7
d_call: TRBD1
v_call: TRBV4-3

cdr3_aa: CASSVRHNNEQFF
cdr3_nt: TGTGCCAGCAGCGTCAGGCACAACAATGAGCAGTTCTTC
clone_size: .
j_call: TRBJ2-1
d_call: .
v_call: TRBV9

cdr3_aa: CASSLDRSNTEAFF
cdr3_nt: TGTGCCAGCAGCTTAGACAGATCGAACACTGAAGCTTTCTTT
clone_size: .
j_call: TRBJ1-1
d_call: .
v_call: TRBV7-2

cdr3_aa: CASSLKPGNPYEQYF
cdr3_nt: TGTGCCAGCAGCTTAAAGCCAGGGAATCCCTACGAGCAGTACTTC
clone_size: .
j_call: TRBJ2-7
d_call: .
v_call: TRBV7-6

cdr3_aa: CASSFSGYREAFF
cdr3_nt: TGTGCCAGCAGTTTCTCGGGGTATAGGGAAGCTTTCTTT
clone_size: .
j_call: TRBJ1-1
d_call: .
v_call: TRBV27

cdr3_aa: CASSRTSYLGEQYF
cdr3_nt: TGCGCCAGCAGTCGTACTAGCTACCTGGGGGAGCAGTACTTC
clone_size: .
j_call: TRBJ2-7
d_call: .
v_call: TRBV10-1

cdr3_aa: CASSPEFLSGKTQYF
cdr3_nt: TGCGCCAGCAGCCCGGAGTTTCTTAGCGGAAAGACCCAGTACTTC
clone_size: .
j_call: TRBJ2-5
d_call: .
v_call: TRBV4-1

cdr3_aa: CASSQDYNTDTQYF
cdr3_nt: TGCGCCAGCAGCCAAGACTATAACACAGATACGCAGTATTTT
clone_size: .
j_call: TRBJ2-3
d_call: .
v_call: TRBV4-3

cdr3_aa: CASSTQGTGELFF
cdr3_nt: TGTGCCAGCAGTACCCAGGGTACCGGGGAGCTGTTTTTT
clone_size: .
j_call: TRBJ2-2
d_call: .
v_call: TRBV2

cdr3_aa: CARSLAGPNTGELFF
cdr3_nt: TGTGCCAGAAGCTTGGCAGGGCCGAACACCGGGGAGCTGTTTTTT
clone_size: .
j_call: TRBJ2-2
d_call: .
v_call: TRBV5-3

cdr3_aa: CASSQGFEAFF
cdr3_nt: TGCGCCAGCAGCCAGGGCTTCGAAGCTTTCTTT
clone_size: .
j_call: TRBJ1-1
d_call: .
v_call: TRBV5-1

cdr3_aa: CASSVDGGANTEAFF
cdr3_nt: TGTGCCAGCAGCGTAGATGGGGGGGCGAACACTGAAGCTTTCTTT
clone_size: .
j_call: TRBJ1-1
d_call: .
v_call: TRBV9

cdr3_aa: CATGGPNEKLFF
cdr3_nt: TGTGCCACCGGGGGCCCTAATGAAAAACTGTTTTTT
clone_size: .
j_call: TRBJ1-4
d_call: .
v_call: TRBV6-5

cdr3_aa: CAISEGAGGYTF
cdr3_nt: TGTGCCATCAGTGAAGGGGCGGGTGGCTACACCTTC
clone_size: few
j_call: TRBJ1-2
d_call: .
v_call: TRBV10-3

cdr3_aa: CASSSRGTAFYGYTF
cdr3_nt: TGTGCCAGCAGTTCGAGGGGGACAGCCTTCTATGGCTACACCTTC
clone_size: once
j_call: TRBJ1-2
d_call: TRBD1
v_call: TRBV28

cdr3_aa: CASSWDTYSNQPQHF
cdr3_nt: TGTGCCAGCAGCTGGGACACTTATAGCAATCAGCCCCAGCATTTT
clone_size: .
j_call: TRBJ1-5
d_call: .
v_call: TRBV7-8

cdr3_aa: CASSEALQGVKNIQYF
cdr3_nt: TGTGCCAGCAGTGAAGCGCTTCAGGGGGTCAAAAACATTCAGTACTTC
clone_size: .
j_call: TRBJ2-4
d_call: TRBD1
v_call: TRBV2

cdr3_aa: CASSLAGGFVYEQYF
cdr3_nt: TGTGCCAGCAGCTTAGCAGGGGGCTTTGTCTACGAGCAGTACTTC
clone_size: .
j_call: TRBJ2-7
d_call: TRBD1
v_call: TRBV7-9

cdr3_aa: CASSQLGGTYEQYF
cdr3_nt: TGTGCCAGCAGCCAGTTAGGCGGGACCTACGAGCAGTACTTC
clone_size: .
j_call: TRBJ2-7
d_call: .
v_call: TRBV6-5

cdr3_aa: CSVGGQGQSGYTF
cdr3_nt: TGCAGCGTTGGGGGACAGGGGCAGTCTGGCTACACCTTC
clone_size: .
j_call: TRBJ1-2
d_call: TRBD1
v_call: TRBV29-1

cdr3_aa: CASSERLAGQETQYF
cdr3_nt: TGTGCCAGCAGTGAAAGACTAGCGGGGCAAGAGACCCAGTACTTC
clone_size: .
j_call: TRBJ2-5
d_call: TRBD2
v_call: TRBV2

cdr3_aa: CASSPRTGNTGELFF
cdr3_nt: TGTGCCAGCAGCCCTAGGACAGGGAACACCGGGGAGCTGTTTTTT
clone_size: .
j_call: TRBJ2-2
d_call: TRBD1
v_call: TRBV5-4

cdr3_aa: CASSQVGPYNEQFF
cdr3_nt: TGTGCCAGCAGCCAAGTCGGTCCATACAATGAGCAGTTCTTC
clone_size: .
j_call: TRBJ2-1
d_call: .
v_call: TRBV14

cdr3_aa: CASRETPSYEQYF
cdr3_nt: TGTGCCAGCAGAGAGACACCTTCCTACGAGCAGTACTTC
clone_size: .
j_call: TRBJ2-7
d_call: .
v_call: TRBV28

cdr3_aa: CASSFGNQPQHF
cdr3_nt: TGTGCCAGCAGTTTCGGCAATCAGCCCCAGCATTTT
clone_size: once
j_call: TRBJ1-5
d_call: .
v_call: TRBV27

cdr3_aa: CASSIQGLSSPLHF
cdr3_nt: TGTGCCAGTAGTATTCAGGGGTTGAGTTCACCCCTCCACTTT
clone_size: .
j_call: TRBJ1-6
d_call: .
v_call: TRBV19

cdr3_aa: CASSVEFTGGKSYGYTF
cdr3_nt: TGTGCCAGCAGTGTCGAATTCACAGGGGGTAAAAGCTATGGCTACACCTTC
clone_size: once
j_call: TRBJ1-2
d_call: TRBD1
v_call: TRBV25-1

cdr3_aa: CASSKLEVDINYGYTF
cdr3_nt: TGTGCCAGCAGCAAATTAGAGGTGGACATCAACTATGGCTACACCTTC
clone_size: .
j_call: TRBJ1-2
d_call: .
v_call: TRBV21-1

cdr3_aa: CAWSPFKTGELFF
cdr3_nt: TGTGCCTGGAGCCCCTTTAAGACCGGGGAGCTGTTTTTT
clone_size: .
j_call: TRBJ2-2
d_call: .
v_call: TRBV30

cdr3_aa: CASSLGQANNEQFF
cdr3_nt: TGCGCCAGCAGCCTGGGACAGGCCAACAATGAGCAGTTCTTC
clone_size: .
j_call: TRBJ2-1
d_call: TRBD1
v_call: TRBV5-1

cdr3_aa: CASSRDRNYGYTF
cdr3_nt: TGTGCCAGTAGCCGCGACAGGAACTATGGCTACACCTTC
clone_size: .
j_call: TRBJ1-2
d_call: .
v_call: TRBV19